The clone carrying this T cell receptor beta chain was seen once. The sample belongs to a study of blood T cell repertoires in COVID-19. Study information: The origin of the acute and convalescent COVID-19 samples was the United States, Italy and Spain.

Between the trimmed V and J ends, which lost 7 bases and 1 base, there was a span of 13 bases. CDR1 is MDHEN, CDR2 SYDVKM, per germline. This CDR3 has 14 amino acids. Authors' analysis steps: The assay estimated nucleated cells by amplifying reference gene primers. Data came from immunoSEQ multiplex PCR; TCRdb stores just in-frame clones and leaves some out. The V and J calls and clone size come from that table; D and trimming were worked out from the DNA. The table has about 110,000 clones, less than 85% seen once; the top ten hold roughly 4%. The V and J genes are TRBV28 and TRBJ1-1; the D gene is possibly TRBD1 (6 bases). The receptor's source is a human donor in a cohort sampled during active or convalescent COVID-19. The source material was peripheral blood. The chain's CDR3 is CASTFGQSNTEAFF. The DNA of the CDR3 is TGTGCCAGCACCTTCGGACAGTCGAACACTGAAGCTTTCTTT.